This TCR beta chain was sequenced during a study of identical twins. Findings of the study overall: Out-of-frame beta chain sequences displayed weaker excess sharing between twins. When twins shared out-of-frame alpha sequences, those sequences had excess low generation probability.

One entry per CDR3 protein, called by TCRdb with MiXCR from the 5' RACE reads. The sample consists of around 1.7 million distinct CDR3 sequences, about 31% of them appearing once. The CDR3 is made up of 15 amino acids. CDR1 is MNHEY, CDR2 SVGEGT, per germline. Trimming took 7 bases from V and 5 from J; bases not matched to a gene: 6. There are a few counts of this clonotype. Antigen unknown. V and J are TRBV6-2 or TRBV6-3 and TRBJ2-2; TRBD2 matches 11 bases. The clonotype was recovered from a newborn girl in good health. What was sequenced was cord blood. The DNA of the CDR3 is TGTGCCAGCACCTTAGCGGGGGGGCCTACCGGGGAGCTGTTTTTT. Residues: CASTLAGGPTGELFF.